This TCR beta chain was identified in a study of blood T cell repertoires in COVID-19. Study overall: Specimens from acute and convalescent COVID-19 originated in the United States, Italy and Spain.

The protocol was immunoSEQ multiplex PCR, while the TCRdb copy is restricted to in-frame clones and leaves out a portion. The sample records tens of thousands of clones, approximately 91% being singletons. The sequence was obtained from a man between 65 and 79 years old with active or convalescent COVID-19. Sample: peripheral blood.

The CDR3 region is CASSPTAGNTIYF. In DNA, the CDR3 is TGTGCCAGCTCCCCGACAGCTGGAAACACCATATATTTT. This chain uses TRBV18 with TRBJ1-3; a possible D gene is TRBD1 (5 bases). The CDR3 is 13 residues long. V lost 6 bases, J lost 2 bases, and 8 bases lay in between. Germline CDR1 and CDR2: KGHSH and LQKENI. The whole variable domain, filled in from reference TRBV18 and TRBJ1-3, reads NAGVMQNPRHLVRRRGQEARLRCSPMKGHSHVYWYRQLPEEGLKFMVYLQKENIIDESGMPKERFSAEFPKEGPSILRIQQVVRGDSAAYFCASSPTAGNTIYFGEGSWLTVV.